This T cell receptor beta chain was recovered during a study of T cells expressing NK-cell markers (dated by TCRdb to the early 2020s). Background on the whole study: In sorted CD3+CD56+NKG2C+, CD3+CD56+NKG2C- and CD3+CD56-NKG2C+ T-cell subsets from eight or nine donors, TCR beta-chain repertoires were profiled. Among the eight sequenced donors, seven were HCMV-seropositive and one was HCMV-seronegative. The study sequenced eight donors, all healthy volunteers chosen at random: three men and five women. Illumina HiSeq 2000/2500, MiSeq or NextSeq was used to sequence libraries as 2 x 150 bp reads.

A word on this clonotype: It lacks a known antigen.

The reads were generated on an Illumina HiSeq 2000. TCR beta cDNA libraries were made by 5'RACE template switching that added a universal primer site and unique molecular identifiers. cDNA synthesis was primed from the TCR beta constant segment, followed by two successive PCR amplification steps. In the authors' own workflow: MIGEC handled demultiplexing of the reads and grouping by UMI, while MiTCR was used to assemble and quantify clonotypes. Only TCR cDNA sequences supported by at least two reads were kept to exclude erroneous sequences. The tcR package was used for downstream repertoire analysis, and clonotypes were matched across fractions by CDR3 nucleotide sequence plus V segment. VDJmatch was used to annotate antigen specificity against VDJdb, with one amino acid substitution in CDR3 allowed. TCRdb reprocessed the reads into one record per CDR3 protein sequence, lacking DNA. The V and J calls come from TCRdb's annotation, not from the publication. In this sample's table one finds 140,000 to 150,000 distinct CDR3 sequences. The ten largest clones take up 9.5% to 15% of the sample.

The investigation overall reported the following: Whether the expanded NKG2C-expressing T cell clones were specific for HCMV antigens was left unclear. In several donors, the dominant CD3+CD56+NKG2C+ clonotypes were among the top 10 CD8+ clonotypes and accounted for roughly 1.0-8% of CD8+ T cells. Those dominant clonotypes were again the most abundant among CD3+CD56-NKG2C+ cells in several donors, at roughly 25-65%.

Including the terminal cysteine and phenylalanine, the CDR3 comprises 17 residues. No DNA was logged. Looking up the germline V gene yields CDR1 MNHEY and CDR2 SVGAGI. To determine HCMV serostatus, a commercial ELISA kit was used to detect HCMV-specific IgG in serum. Peripheral blood mononuclear cells were isolated from blood by Ficoll density gradient centrifugation. The chain joins TRBV6-5 to TRBJ2-5; the TCRdb D gene call, TRBD1, has no DNA to confirm it. This receptor was taken from a young man in good health. Donor details come from another sample of the same person, matched by shared clones. Sequenced input: blood T cells: a sorted CD56 or NKG2C T cell subset, CD4+ or CD8+ T cells, or bulk PBMC T cells (not recorded which). The CDR3 amino acid sequence is: CASSRDVPSVNQETQYF.